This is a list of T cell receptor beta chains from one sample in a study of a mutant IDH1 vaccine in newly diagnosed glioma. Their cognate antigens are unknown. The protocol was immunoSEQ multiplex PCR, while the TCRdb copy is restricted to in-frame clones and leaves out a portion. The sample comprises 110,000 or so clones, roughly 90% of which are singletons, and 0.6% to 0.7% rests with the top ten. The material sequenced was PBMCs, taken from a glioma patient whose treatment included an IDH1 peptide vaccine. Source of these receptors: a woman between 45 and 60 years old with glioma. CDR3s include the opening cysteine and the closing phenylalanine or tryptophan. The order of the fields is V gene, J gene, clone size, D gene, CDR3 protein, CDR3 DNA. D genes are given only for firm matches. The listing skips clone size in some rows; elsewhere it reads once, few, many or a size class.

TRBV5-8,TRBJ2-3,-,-,CASKSGEVTDTQYF,TGTGCCAGCAAGTCAGGGGAAGTAACAGATACGCAGTATTTT
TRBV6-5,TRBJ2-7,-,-,CASSYSTGQVSYEQYF,TGTGCCAGCAGTTACTCGACGGGGCAGGTTTCCTACGAGCAGTACTTC
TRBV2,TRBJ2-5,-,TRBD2,CASSPTSKQETQYF,TGTGCCAGCAGCCCGACTAGCAAGCAAGAGACCCAGTACTTC
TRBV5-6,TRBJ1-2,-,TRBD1,CASSLGTGGGYGYTF,TGTGCCAGCAGCTTAGGTACAGGGGGTGGTTATGGCTACACCTTC
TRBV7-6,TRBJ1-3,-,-,CASSPKLWNSGNTIYF,TGTGCCAGCAGCCCTAAACTGTGGAACTCTGGAAACACCATATATTTT
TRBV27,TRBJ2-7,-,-,CASSLLLGALREQYF,TGTGCCAGCAGTTTACTCTTGGGGGCCCTGAGGGAGCAGTACTTC
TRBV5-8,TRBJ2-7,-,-,CASTLPGTLTYEQYF,TGTGCCAGCACCCTCCCCGGGACGCTAACCTACGAGCAGTACTTC
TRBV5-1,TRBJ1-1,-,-,CASSLDRKNTEAFF,TGCGCCAGCAGCTTGGACAGAAAGAACACTGAAGCTTTCTTT
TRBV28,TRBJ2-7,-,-,CASRATSYEQYF,TGTGCCAGCAGAGCCACCTCCTACGAGCAGTACTTC
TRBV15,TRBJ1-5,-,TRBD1,CATSADRDSNQPQHF,TGTGCCACCAGCGCAGACAGGGATAGCAATCAGCCCCAGCATTTT
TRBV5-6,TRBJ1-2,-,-,CASSSRQNYGYTF,TGTGCCAGCAGCTCCCGACAGAACTATGGCTACACCTTC
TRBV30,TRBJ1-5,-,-,CAWSVRGSGSNQPQHF,TGTGCCTGGAGTGTAAGGGGATCAGGGAGCAATCAGCCCCAGCATTTT
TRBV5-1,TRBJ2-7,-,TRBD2,CASSSGTSGFYEQYF,TGCGCCAGCAGCTCCGGGACTAGCGGTTTCTACGAGCAGTACTTC
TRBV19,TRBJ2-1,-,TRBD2,CASSRIAGGYNEQFF,TGTGCCAGTAGTAGAATAGCGGGAGGTTACAATGAGCAGTTCTTC
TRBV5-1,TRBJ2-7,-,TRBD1,CASRSGQGSYEQYF,TGCGCCAGCAGGTCGGGACAGGGCTCCTACGAGCAGTACTTC
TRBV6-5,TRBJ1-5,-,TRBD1,CASGSPGTGVNQHF,TGTGCCAGCGGGTCACCCGGGACAGGGGTGAACCAGCATTTT
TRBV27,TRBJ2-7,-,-,CASSSVPTYEQYF,TGTGCCAGCAGTTCGGTGCCGACCTACGAGCAGTACTTC
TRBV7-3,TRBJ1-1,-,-,CASSLQENTEAFF,TGTGCCAGCAGCCTACAGGAGAACACTGAAGCTTTCTTT
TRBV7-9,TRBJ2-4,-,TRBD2,CASSLTSGRAAMDKNIQYF,TGTGCCAGCAGCCTGACTAGCGGGAGGGCCGCGATGGACAAAAACATTCAGTACTTC
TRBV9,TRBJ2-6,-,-,CASSVAGRQPSGANVLTF,TGTGCCAGCAGCGTAGCGGGAAGGCAACCCTCTGGGGCCAACGTCCTGACTTTC
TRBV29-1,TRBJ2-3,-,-,CSAQGGTDTQYF,TGCAGCGCCCAGGGGGGAACAGATACGCAGTATTTT
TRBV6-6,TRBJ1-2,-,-,CASSYPQGPYGYTF,TGTGCCAGCAGTTACCCACAGGGCCCCTATGGCTACACCTTC
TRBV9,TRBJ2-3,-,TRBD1,CASSVNRRETGYTDTQYF,TGTGCCAGCAGCGTGAACCGTCGTGAGACAGGGTACACAGATACGCAGTATTTT
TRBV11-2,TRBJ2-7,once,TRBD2,CASSLALGGALREQYF,TGTGCCAGCAGCTTAGCCCTCGGGGGGGCGCTTCGTGAGCAGTACTTC
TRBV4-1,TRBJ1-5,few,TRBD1,CASSLGTAYSNQPQHF,TGCGCCAGCAGCCTCGGGACAGCTTATAGCAATCAGCCCCAGCATTTT
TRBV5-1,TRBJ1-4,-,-,CASRRVHPNEKLFF,TGCGCCAGCAGGCGAGTTCATCCTAATGAAAAACTGTTTTTT
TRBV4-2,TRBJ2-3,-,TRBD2,CASSQDLALAGVLTDTQYF,TGTGCCAGCAGCCAGGACCTCGCACTAGCGGGAGTGCTCACAGATACGCAGTATTTT
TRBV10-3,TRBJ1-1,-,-,CAIRQDRKTFEAFF,TGTGCCATCAGGCAGGACCGGAAAACGTTTGAAGCTTTCTTT
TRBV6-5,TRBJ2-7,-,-,CASSYSLGTTYEQYF,TGTGCCAGCAGTTACTCACTGGGGACCACCTACGAGCAGTACTTC
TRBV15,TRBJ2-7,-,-,CATSRDSVSSYEQYF,TGTGCCACCAGCAGAGATTCCGTGAGCTCCTACGAGCAGTACTTC
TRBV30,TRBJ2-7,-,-,CAWSHQSGDSYEQYF,TGTGCCTGGAGCCATCAGTCAGGAGATTCCTACGAGCAGTACTTC
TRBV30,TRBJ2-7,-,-,CAWSVPRITYEQYF,TGTGCCTGGAGTGTACCCAGGATAACCTACGAGCAGTACTTC
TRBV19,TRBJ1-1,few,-,CASSRLGRQNTEAFF,TGTGCCAGTAGTAGACTAGGCAGACAGAACACTGAAGCTTTCTTT
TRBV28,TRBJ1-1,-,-,CASSWRGPNTEAFF,TGTGCCAGCAGTTGGCGGGGACCGAACACTGAAGCTTTCTTT
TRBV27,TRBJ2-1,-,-,CASSSAPWEQFF,TGTGCCAGCAGTTCCGCCCCGTGGGAGCAGTTCTTC
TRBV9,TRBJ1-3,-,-,CASSATGNTIYF,TGTGCCAGCAGCGCAACCGGAAACACCATATATTTT
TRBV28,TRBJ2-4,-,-,CASSLYGGLAKNIQYF,TGTGCCAGCAGTTTATATGGGGGTCTAGCCAAAAACATTCAGTACTTC
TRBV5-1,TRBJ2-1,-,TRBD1,CASSLVAGGNEQFF,TGCGCCAGCAGCTTGGTGGCAGGGGGCAATGAGCAGTTCTTC
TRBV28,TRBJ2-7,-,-,CASSLVQGYKQYF,TGTGCCAGCAGTTTAGTGCAGGGTTACAAGCAGTACTTC
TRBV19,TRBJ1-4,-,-,CASSTDRFPRGKLFF,TGTGCCAGTAGTACCGACAGGTTCCCTAGAGGAAAACTGTTTTTT